These 23 T cell receptor beta chains came from one sample sequenced in a study of post-analysis software for immune sequencing data. The study, taken as a whole, reports: TRBV5-6, TRBV5-1 and TRBV20-1 were among four or five TRBV segments more frequent in patients than controls.

The antigens these receptors bind are not known. Unique-molecular-identifier-tagged TCR beta cDNA libraries were used. Each CDR3 protein is one row after TCRdb ran MiXCR on the PCR reads. The sample lists roughly 600,000 distinct CDR3 sequences; roughly 46% were seen once. Sequenced material: blood. Receptor source: a girl aged 5-17 years with multiple sclerosis.

The rearrangement joins TRBV29-1 to TRBJ2-2; 12 bases align to TRBD2. Trimming cost V 4 bases and J 5 bases; bases outside gene matches: 2. Germline V gene lookup returns CDR1 SQVTM and CDR2 ANQGSEA. There are 14 residues in the CDR3. The CDR3 DNA is TGCAGCGTTGCGACTAGCGGGAGAACCGGGGAGCTGTTTTTT. Translation gives CSVATSGRTGELFF.

The rearrangement uses TRBV5-1 and TRBJ1-2, with D possibly TRBD1 on 5 matching bases. From germline, CDR1 is SGHRS and CDR2 YFSETQ. Between the trimmed V and J ends, which lost 4 bases and 6 bases, there was a span of 10 bases. This CDR3 is built from 12 residues. The CDR3 is CASSPDTDGYTF. CDR3 coding DNA: TGCGCCAGCAGCCCGGACACAGATGGCTACACCTTC.

J is TRBJ2-1 and V is TRBV28; tentatively, D is TRBD2 (5 bases). CDR1 is MDHEN, CDR2 SYDVKM, per germline. Trimming cost V 6 bases and J 3 bases, with 12 bases left between them. The CDR3 sequence is 14 residues long. CDR3 loop: CASRRGDIYNEQFF. CDR3 sequence (DNA): TGTGCCAGCAGACGGGGAGATATCTACAATGAGCAGTTCTTC.

This clonotype was picked up one time. The chain has TRBV20-1 and TRBJ2-1; 10 positions match TRBD2. The CDR3 contains 16 residues. Germline CDR1 is DFQATT and CDR2 is SNEGSKA (reference sequence). V gave up 2 bases and J gave up 5 bases; unmatched junction bases: 9. The CDR3 region is CSARPALAGADNEQFF. The CDR3 region has the DNA TGCAGTGCTAGACCCGCCCTAGCGGGGGCTGACAATGAGCAGTTCTTC.

V usage is TRBV6-1 and J usage is TRBJ2-5, with TRBD2 identical over 9 bases. The CDR3 runs 15 residues. With V trimmed by 10 bases and J by 4 bases, 13 bases remained unmatched. Germline V lookup: CDR1 MNHNS, CDR2 SASEGT. This chain's CDR3 is CATTDGRGGRETQYF. The CDR3 bases are TGTGCCACCACCGATGGGCGGGGGGGCCGAGAGACCCAGTACTTC.

This clonotype was counted only a few times. V is TRBV12-3 or TRBV12-4 and J is TRBJ2-1; D unclear. Trimming left V 6 bases short and J 8 bases short, with 17 bases between. CDR3 size: 14 residues. DNA of the CDR3: TGTGCCAGCAGACCGGACGGGTTAGATGATGAGCAGTTCTTC. It yields the protein CASRPDGLDDEQFF.

V is TRBV29-1 and J is TRBJ2-7; 7 bases map to TRBD1. Germline lookup yields CDR1 SQVTM and CDR2 ANQGSEA. V was pared by 1 base and J by 4 bases, with 4 bases of the junction left unmatched. The CDR3 covers 13 residues. CDR3 coding DNA: TGCAGCGTTGAAGGGGACAGCAATTACGAGCAGTACTTC. Translating it yields CSVEGDSNYEQYF.

The chain uses TRBV5-6 and TRBJ2-4, with 8 positions matching TRBD2. Judging by the DNA end, TRBJ2-7 fits better; the J call may be wrong. This CDR3 contains 15 residues. Germline V gene sequence: CDR1 SGHDT, CDR2 YYEEEE. The CDR3 sequence: CASSLLADLSYEQYF. The CDR3 nucleotides read TGTGCCAGCAGCCTACTAGCGGATTTATCCTACGAGCAGTACTTC.

The rearrangement uses TRBV5-1 and TRBJ2-7; the D call may be TRBD1 or TRBD2 (5 bases each). CDR1 is SGHRS, CDR2 YFSETQ, per germline. V was trimmed by 4 bases and J by 7 bases, leaving 15 bases between them. The CDR3 runs to 13 residues. The CDR3 bases are TGCGCCAGCAGCCGGGACCCCTCGGGAGAGCAGTACTTC. It translates to CASSRDPSGEQYF. The whole variable domain, remainder taken from reference TRBV5-1 and TRBJ2-7, is KAGVTQTPRYLIKTRGQQVTLSCSPISGHRSVSWYQQTPGQGLQFLFEYFSETQRNKGNFPGRFSGRQFSNSRSEMNVSTLELGDSALYLCASSRDPSGEQYFGPGTRLTVT.

There are a few counts of this clonotype. This sequence joins TRBV2 and TRBJ2-5; no clear D. This CDR3 is built from 12 residues. Trimming shortened V by 7 bases and J by 2 bases, and 8 bases separated the two germline ends. The germline CDR1 and CDR2 sequences are SNHLY and FYNNEI. The CDR3 is CASTALQETQYF. CDR3 DNA sequence: TGTGCCAGCACGGCCTTACAAGAGACCCAGTACTTC. Using reference TRBV2 and TRBJ2-5 for the parts outside the CDR3, the full variable domain is EPEVTQTPSHQVTQMGQEVILRCVPISNHLYFYWYRQILGQKVEFLVSFYNNEISEKSEIFDDQFSVERPDGSNFTLKIRSTKLEDSAMYFCASTALQETQYFGPGTRLLVL.

This clonotype came up a few times. The gene calls are TRBV11-3 and TRBJ2-5, with D unresolved. Per the germline V gene, CDR1 is SGHNT and CDR2 is YENEEA. The CDR3 has 14 amino acids. The V end lost 2 bases, the J end lost 1 base, and 8 bases lay between the germline ends. For the CDR3, the DNA is TGTGCCAGCAGCTTACTGAGCGCCCAAGAGACCCAGTACTTC. It encodes CASSLLSAQETQYF. The full variable domain, in which reference TRBV11-3 and TRBJ2-5 provide the parts outside the CDR3, is EAGVVQSPRYKIIEKKQPVAFWCNPISGHNTLYWYLQNLGQGPELLIRYENEEAVDDSQLPKDRFSAERLKGVDSTLKIQPAELGDSAVYLCASSLLSAQETQYFGPGTRLLVL.

The CDR3 sequence is CASSFLDQPQHF. The CDR3 region has the DNA TGTGCCAGCAGCTTCTTGGATCAGCCCCAGCATTTT. The chain is built from TRBV7-2 and TRBJ1-5; D not certain. V gave up 3 bases and J gave up 5 bases, with 5 bases separating them. Germline-derived CDR1 and CDR2 are SGHTA and FQGNSA. The CDR3 has 12 amino acids.

This clonotype has a handful of counts. The chain recombines TRBV10-3 with TRBJ2-1; the match to TRBD2 covers 10 bases. This CDR3 spans 20 amino acids. Germline V gene data show CDR1 as ENHRY and CDR2 as SYGVKD. With 3 bases clipped from V and 4 bases from J, the junction kept 18 bases outside the gene matches. This CDR3 is CAISDLAGALMSSRYNEQFF. The CDR3 nucleotides read TGTGCCATCAGTGACCTAGCGGGAGCCCTAATGTCTAGTCGATACAATGAGCAGTTCTTC.

V is TRBV3-1 and J is TRBJ1-1; TRBD1 matches at 8 bases. CDR1 LGHDT and CDR2 YNNKEL come from the germline V gene (reference sequence). The CDR3 runs 14 residues. Unmatched junction bases numbered 3, after V lost 2 bases and J lost 4 bases. The CDR3 DNA follows: TGTGCCAGCAGCCAAACAACAGGGGGCACTGAAGCTTTCTTT. This translates into CASSQTTGGTEAFF.

This clonotype has more than one count but fewer than ten. This chain joins TRBV12-3 or TRBV12-4 and TRBJ1-5; D may be TRBD1 (5 bases). V was pared by 6 bases and J by 10 bases, with 19 bases between. The CDR3 runs 14 residues. The CDR3, as DNA: TGTGCCAGCAGAATGACGGAGCTTTGGGGCCCCCAGCATTTT. It specifies CASRMTELWGPQHF.

The chain links TRBV12-3 or TRBV12-4 to TRBJ2-7, with 8 bases that match TRBD2. V was pared by 6 bases and J by 4 bases, with 8 bases of the junction left unmatched. This CDR3 is 14 amino acids long. CDR3 DNA: TGTGCCAGCAGCCCGGGGGGGCCGAAGTACGAGCAGTACTTC. Amino acids: CASSPGGPKYEQYF.

This clonotype was found many times. The chain combines TRBV24-1 with TRBJ2-3; possible D gene TRBD2, 5 bases. Trimming removed 4 bases from V and 2 bases from J, with 15 bases in between. The CDR3 runs 16 residues. CDR1 is KGHDR, CDR2 SFDVKD, per germline. The CDR3 coding sequence is TGTGCCACCAGTGAAGGCTTGCGGAGGAACACAGATACGCAGTATTTT. As protein: CATSEGLRRNTDTQYF.

The CDR3 DNA reads TGCAGTGCCAAGACTAGCGGGGTGACCTACGAGCAGTACTTC. This encodes CSAKTSGVTYEQYF. This sequence joins TRBV20-1 and TRBJ2-7; 11 bases agree with TRBD2. Germline CDR1 and CDR2: DFQATT and SNEGSKA (reference sequence). After removal of 6 bases from V and 2 bases from J, the junction contained 6 bases not matched to a gene. The CDR3 covers 14 residues.

There are a few counts of this clonotype. J is TRBJ2-7 and V is TRBV12-3 or TRBV12-4; 12 nucleotides agree with TRBD2. This CDR3 is 17 amino acids long. The ends lost 5 bases at V and 4 bases at J; junction bases unmatched: 12. The CDR3 region is CASSNGLAGPRVYEQYF. The CDR3 nucleotides read TGTGCCAGCAGTAATGGACTAGCGGGACCGAGGGTGTACGAGCAGTACTTC.

This sequence joins TRBV4-1 and TRBJ2-5; 7 nucleotides agree with TRBD1. After removal of 1 base from V and 6 bases from J, the junction contained 14 bases not matched to a gene. The CDR3 runs to 17 residues. CDR1 and CDR2 (germline): MGHRA, YSYEKL. CDR3 bases: TGCGCCAGCAGCCAAGCACTCCGCGACAGGGTAGTACAGACCCAGTACTTC. Translating gives CASSQALRDRVVQTQYF.

V is TRBV13 and J is TRBJ2-3, with 15 bases identical to TRBD2. CDR1 PRHDT and CDR2 FYEKMQ come from the germline V gene (reference sequence). This CDR3 contains 21 residues. V trimming: 5 bases; J trimming: 0 bases; junction bases outside the gene matches: 15. The CDR3 DNA sequence: TGTGCCAGCAGCGAGGAGGGGACTAGCGGGAGGCCCATACCCAGCACAGATACGCAGTATTTT. Amino acids: CASSEEGTSGRPIPSTDTQYF.

This rearrangement joins TRBV12-3 or TRBV12-4 to TRBJ2-1, with 7 bases identical to TRBD2. J was trimmed by 0 bases and V by 2 bases; bases with no gene match: 10. This CDR3 region has 18 residues. The CDR3 here is CASSLPSGPFSSYNEQFF. In nucleotides, the CDR3 is TGTGCCAGCAGTTTACCTAGCGGCCCTTTTAGCTCCTACAATGAGCAGTTCTTC.

The chain recombines TRBV7-6 with TRBJ2-7, with 10 bases that match TRBD2. Trimming took 5 bases from V and 4 from J; bases not matched to a gene: 17. The CDR3 extends over 18 amino acids. The germline V gene has CDR1 SGHVS and CDR2 FNYEAQ. The CDR3 DNA is TGTGCCAGCAGCCCTCTGAGCGGGGGGGCCGAAAAAACTTACGAGCAGTACTTC. It is translated as CASSPLSGGAEKTYEQYF.